The 11 T cell receptor beta chains listed next were all sequenced from one sample in a study of blood T cell repertoires in COVID-19. Data came from immunoSEQ multiplex PCR; TCRdb stores just in-frame clones and leaves some out. The sample lists 55,000 to 80,000 clones; over 75% were seen once. The sequencing input was peripheral blood. Receptor source: a man aged 55 to 70 with acute or convalescent COVID-19.

The chain couples TRBV9 to TRBJ2-5; D might be TRBD1 (5 bases). The V end lost 0 bases, the J end lost 3 bases, and 12 bases lay between the germline ends. This CDR3 has 15 residues. Germline CDR1 reads SGDLS; CDR2 reads YYNGEE. DNA for the CDR3: TGTGCCAGCAGCGTAGCCACAGGTGTAAAAGAGACCCAGTACTTC. Protein product: CASSVATGVKETQYF.

The chain combines TRBV5-1 with TRBJ2-3, with 11 nucleotides matching TRBD2. The CDR3 extends over 14 amino acids. The junction had 3 bases not matched to a gene; V was cut back by 9 bases and J by 0 bases. The germline gives CDR1 SGHRS, CDR2 YFSETQ. CDR3: CATTSGKSTDTQYF. CDR3 DNA: TGCGCCACGACTAGCGGGAAGAGCACAGATACGCAGTATTTT.

V is TRBV6-5 and J is TRBJ2-7; TRBD1 is a possible D gene (6 bases). Deletions cut 6 bases from V and 3 bases from J, with 15 bases between. Germline CDR1 reads MNHEY; CDR2 reads SVGAGI. The CDR3 consists of 14 residues. The DNA of the CDR3 is TGTGCCAGCAGACCCGGGGACACCGACTACGAGCAGTACTTC. Protein sequence: CASRPGDTDYEQYF.

J is TRBJ1-2 and V is TRBV28; TRBD1 aligns across 8 bases. This CDR3 has 13 amino acids. J was trimmed by 8 bases and V by 6 bases; bases with no gene match: 8. Germline V CDR1 and CDR2: MDHEN, SYDVKM. This chain's CDR3 is CASRLRQGSGYTF. Here the CDR3 DNA reads TGTGCCAGCAGACTAAGACAGGGGAGCGGCTACACCTTC.

The V call is TRBV6-2 or TRBV6-3, the J call TRBJ2-2; 10 nucleotides align to TRBD2. CDR1 is MNHEY and CDR2 is SVGEGT in the germline V gene. After removal of 5 bases from V and 0 bases from J, the junction contained 0 bases not matched to a gene. This CDR3 comprises 15 residues. The CDR3 protein is CASSSGRANTGELFF. The DNA for the CDR3 is TGTGCCAGCAGTAGCGGGAGGGCGAACACCGGGGAGCTGTTTTTT.

The chain links TRBV11-2 to TRBJ1-2; possibly TRBD1 for D (5 bases). The CDR3 extends over 12 amino acids. In germline, CDR1 is SGHAT, CDR2 FQNNGV. Trimming stripped 7 bases from V and 7 bases from J, with 13 bases between. CDR3 nucleotide sequence: TGTGCCAGCACCTACGGGGGTTCTGGCTACACCTTC. Protein product: CASTYGGSGYTF.

The chain's CDR3 is CASSEVHSSYEQYF. The DNA of the CDR3 is TGTGCCAGCAGTGAGGTGCATAGCTCCTACGAGCAGTACTTC. The chain joins TRBV2 to TRBJ2-7; unclear D gene. Germline V lookup: CDR1 SNHLY, CDR2 FYNNEI. The ends were cut back, 3 bases at V and 0 bases at J, with 9 bases in the middle. The CDR3 contains 14 residues.

The rearrangement joins TRBV6-1 to TRBJ1-3, with 7 nucleotides matching TRBD1. Trimming cost V 0 bases and J 5 bases; bases outside gene matches: 7. Germline assignment: CDR1 MNHNS and CDR2 SASEGT. The CDR3 consists of 16 residues. The CDR3 protein is CASSEALGQLRNTIYF. The CDR3, as DNA: TGTGCCAGCAGTGAAGCGCTGGGACAGCTTAGAAACACCATATATTTT.

This chain links TRBV7-2 with TRBJ1-2; D is possibly TRBD1 (5 bases). There are 13 residues in the CDR3. V was clipped by 3 bases and J by 2 bases, with 7 bases between them. CDR1 is SGHTA and CDR2 is FQGNSA in the germline V gene. The DNA for the CDR3 is TGTGCCAGCAGCTTCCCAGGGAACTATGGCTACACCTTC. Its translation is CASSFPGNYGYTF. Using reference TRBV7-2 and TRBJ1-2 for the parts outside the CDR3, the full variable domain is GAGVSQSPSNKVTEKGKDVELRCDPISGHTALYWYRQSLGQGLEFLIYFQGNSAPDKSGLPSDRFSAERTGGSVSTLTIQRTQQEDSAVYLCASSFPGNYGYTFGSGTRLTVV.

This clone was seen only once. The rearrangement links TRBV4-3 to TRBJ2-7; maybe TRBD1 (5 bases). Trimming removed 2 bases at V and 6 bases at J, with 11 bases between. CDR1 is LGHNA and CDR2 is YSLEER in the germline V gene. This CDR3 region has 13 residues. CDR3 coding DNA: TGCGCCAGCAGCCAATTCCAGGGCCGCGAGCAGTACTTC. Protein product: CASSQFQGREQYF.

The rearrangement uses TRBV3-1 (or the pseudogene TRBV3-2) and TRBJ2-5; possibly TRBD1 for D (5 bases). Germline V gives CDR1 LGHDT, CDR2 YNNKEL (reference sequence). V was clipped by 1 base and J by 4 bases, with 13 bases between them. The CDR3 is 15 residues long. The CDR3 DNA reads TGTGCCAGCAGCCAAGGTCTGGGCAGGGCAGAGACCCAGTACTTC. As protein: CASSQGLGRAETQYF.